This is a list of T cell receptor beta chains from one sample in a study of sequential checkpoint blockade in melanoma. Clones were sequenced by immunoSEQ multiplex PCR, and TCRdb holds only the in-frame ones, with some missing. The sample records 15,000 to 20,000 clones, less than 30% being singletons. The sequencing used tumor tissue (inferred from file names), collected from a patient given nivolumab and ipilimumab in sequence. The receptor source for this set is a human donor with melanoma. The CDR3 runs from the conserved cysteine through the conserved F or W. The D gene is left open where the match is weak.

cdr3_length v_call d_call cdr3_aa
15 TRBV14 - CASSQGLVVYNEQFF
13 TRBV7-2 - CASSRTGTHEQFF
13 TRBV28 - CASRRTQPEGYTF
15 TRBV11-3 TRBD2 CASSGRGGSYNEQFF
12 TRBV9 - CASSLTRNEQYF
14 TRBV19 - CASTTRDPGGPQHF
13 TRBV19 TRBD2 CASSTGGFLGQFF
18 TRBV4-1 TRBD1 CASSSPASGGLPTGELFF
19 TRBV1 - CASSQEGWTGGGGNTEAFF
14 TRBV11-3 - CASSADRFTGELFF
16 TRBV19 - CASNKPGDYRNTEAFF
13 TRBV9 TRBD2 CASSVGISGEQYF
17 TRBV19 TRBD2 CASSTGTSGTLQETQYF
15 TRBV5-1 - CASSEGSPLNTEAFF
14 TRBV12-5 - CASGPGLSNYGYTF
13 TRBV6-8 - CASSGGGTGELFF
14 TRBV11-3 - CASSLQGSGNTIYF
17 TRBV25-1 - CASSQWRDLGGNTEAFF
19 TRBV19 TRBD1 CASTTPGKGAVASTDTQYF
16 TRBV6-8 TRBD1 CASQERGQVINQPQHF
16 TRBV16 - CASSQSYRGGFYEQYF
14 TRBV19 - CASRDLGDPDEAFF
16 TRBV6-8 - CASSLRQVQTNEKLFF